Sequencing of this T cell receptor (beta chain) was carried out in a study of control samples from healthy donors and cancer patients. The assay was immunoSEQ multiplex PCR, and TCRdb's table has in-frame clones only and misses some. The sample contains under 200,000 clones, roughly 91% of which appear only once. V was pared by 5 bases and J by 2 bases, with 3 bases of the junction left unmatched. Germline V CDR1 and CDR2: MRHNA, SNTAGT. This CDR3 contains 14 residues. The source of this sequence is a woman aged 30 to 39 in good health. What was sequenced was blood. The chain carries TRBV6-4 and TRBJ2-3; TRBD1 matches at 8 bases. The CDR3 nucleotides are TGTGCCAGCAGTCCGGGACAGGCCACAGATACGCAGTATTTT. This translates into CASSPGQATDTQYF.